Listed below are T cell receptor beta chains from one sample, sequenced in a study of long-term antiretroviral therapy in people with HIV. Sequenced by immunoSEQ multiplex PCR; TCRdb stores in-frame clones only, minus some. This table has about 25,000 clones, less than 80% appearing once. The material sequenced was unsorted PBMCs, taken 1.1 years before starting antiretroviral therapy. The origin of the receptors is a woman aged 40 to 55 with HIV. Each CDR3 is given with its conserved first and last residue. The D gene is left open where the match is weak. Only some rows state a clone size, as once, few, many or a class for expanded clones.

cdr3_aa: CASSYSRKYGYTF
cdr3_nt: TGTGCCAGCAGTTACTCGAGGAAATATGGCTACACCTTC
d_call: NA
j_call: TRBJ1-2
clone_size: NA
v_call: TRBV6-5

cdr3_aa: CASSFTPGVSYNEQFF
cdr3_nt: TGTGCCAGCAGCTTTACCCCGGGGGTCTCCTACAATGAGCAGTTCTTC
d_call: NA
j_call: TRBJ2-1
clone_size: NA
v_call: TRBV11-2

cdr3_aa: CASSLGSRPYEQYF
cdr3_nt: TGTGCCAGCAGCTTGGGAAGCCGCCCCTACGAGCAGTACTTC
d_call: NA
j_call: TRBJ2-7
clone_size: NA
v_call: TRBV7-9

cdr3_aa: CASSGTPDAEAFF
cdr3_nt: TGTGCCAGCAGTGGGACCCCGGACGCTGAAGCTTTCTTT
d_call: NA
j_call: TRBJ1-1
clone_size: NA
v_call: TRBV2

cdr3_aa: CASSLGDLAYEQYF
cdr3_nt: TGCGCCAGCAGCTTAGGTGACTTAGCCTACGAGCAGTACTTC
d_call: NA
j_call: TRBJ2-7
clone_size: few
v_call: TRBV5-1

cdr3_aa: CASSIDLNNSPLHF
cdr3_nt: TGTGCCAGTAGTATAGATCTTAATAATTCACCCCTCCACTTT
d_call: NA
j_call: TRBJ1-6
clone_size: NA
v_call: TRBV19

cdr3_aa: CASSAGVSGYTEAFF
cdr3_nt: TGTGCCAGCAGTGCCGGGGTCTCAGGCTACACTGAAGCTTTCTTT
d_call: NA
j_call: TRBJ1-1
clone_size: few
v_call: TRBV6-5

cdr3_aa: CASSSPSREQYF
cdr3_nt: TGTGCCAGCAGTTCCCCTTCTAGAGAGCAGTACTTC
d_call: NA
j_call: TRBJ2-7
clone_size: once
v_call: TRBV7-6

cdr3_aa: CASTPDRGRSGYTF
cdr3_nt: TGTGCCAGCACCCCGGACAGGGGGCGAAGTGGCTACACCTTC
d_call: TRBD1
j_call: TRBJ1-2
clone_size: NA
v_call: TRBV6-1

cdr3_aa: CASSLMGPSDTQYF
cdr3_nt: TGTGCCAGCAGCTTAATGGGACCGTCAGATACGCAGTATTTT
d_call: NA
j_call: TRBJ2-3
clone_size: few
v_call: TRBV2

cdr3_aa: CASSYSPGGYGYTF
cdr3_nt: TGTGCCAGCAGTTACTCGCCAGGGGGCTATGGCTACACCTTC
d_call: TRBD1
j_call: TRBJ1-2
clone_size: NA
v_call: TRBV6-5

cdr3_aa: CASRSSTEAFF
cdr3_nt: TGTGCCAGCAGGTCAAGCACTGAAGCTTTCTTT
d_call: NA
j_call: TRBJ1-1
clone_size: NA
v_call: TRBV6-5

cdr3_aa: CASSSTLDLPYGYTF
cdr3_nt: TGTGCCAGCAGCTCGACCTTGGATCTACCGTATGGCTACACCTTC
d_call: NA
j_call: TRBJ1-2
clone_size: few
v_call: TRBV11-2

cdr3_aa: CASSLEGHSYEQYF
cdr3_nt: TGCGCCAGCAGCTTGGAGGGGCATTCCTACGAGCAGTACTTC
d_call: NA
j_call: TRBJ2-7
clone_size: NA
v_call: TRBV5-1

cdr3_aa: CATQDTGTSGAQETQYF
cdr3_nt: TGTGCCACCCAAGATACCGGGACTAGCGGGGCCCAAGAGACCCAGTACTTC
d_call: TRBD2
j_call: TRBJ2-5
clone_size: NA
v_call: TRBV10-3

cdr3_aa: CASRRTGMNTEAFF
cdr3_nt: TGTGCCAGCAGGAGGACAGGGATGAACACTGAAGCTTTCTTT
d_call: TRBD1
j_call: TRBJ1-1
clone_size: NA
v_call: TRBV9

cdr3_aa: CASGEQGTNYGYTF
cdr3_nt: TGCGCCAGCGGCGAACAGGGGACTAACTATGGCTACACCTTC
d_call: TRBD1
j_call: TRBJ1-2
clone_size: NA
v_call: TRBV5-1

cdr3_aa: CASSFGPGTGELFF
cdr3_nt: TGTGCCAGCAGCTTCGGACCAGGCACCGGGGAGCTGTTTTTT
d_call: NA
j_call: TRBJ2-2
clone_size: NA
v_call: TRBV11-3

cdr3_aa: CSGGLAGVEQFF
cdr3_nt: TGCAGCGGGGGACTAGCGGGAGTTGAGCAGTTCTTC
d_call: TRBD2
j_call: TRBJ2-1
clone_size: NA
v_call: TRBV29-1

cdr3_aa: CASSFGRDGYTF
cdr3_nt: TGCGCCAGCAGCTTCGGAAGGGATGGCTACACCTTC
d_call: NA
j_call: TRBJ1-2
clone_size: NA
v_call: TRBV5-1

cdr3_aa: CASSEAPSRYGYTF
cdr3_nt: TGTGCCAGCAGTGAGGCCCCTTCGAGGTATGGCTACACCTTC
d_call: NA
j_call: TRBJ1-2
clone_size: NA
v_call: TRBV6-1

cdr3_aa: CASSYSIRQTEAFF
cdr3_nt: TGTGCCAGCAGTTACTCGATTCGGCAAACTGAAGCTTTCTTT
d_call: NA
j_call: TRBJ1-1
clone_size: NA
v_call: TRBV6-5

cdr3_aa: CAISGTTRDTEAFF
cdr3_nt: TGTGCCATCAGTGGGACGACCCGGGACACGGAAGCTTTCTTT
d_call: NA
j_call: TRBJ1-1
clone_size: NA
v_call: TRBV10-3

cdr3_aa: CASSLERGAGLTQETQYF
cdr3_nt: TGTGCCAGCAGCTTAGAAAGGGGGGCAGGATTAACTCAAGAGACCCAGTACTTC
d_call: NA
j_call: TRBJ2-5
clone_size: NA
v_call: TRBV7-2